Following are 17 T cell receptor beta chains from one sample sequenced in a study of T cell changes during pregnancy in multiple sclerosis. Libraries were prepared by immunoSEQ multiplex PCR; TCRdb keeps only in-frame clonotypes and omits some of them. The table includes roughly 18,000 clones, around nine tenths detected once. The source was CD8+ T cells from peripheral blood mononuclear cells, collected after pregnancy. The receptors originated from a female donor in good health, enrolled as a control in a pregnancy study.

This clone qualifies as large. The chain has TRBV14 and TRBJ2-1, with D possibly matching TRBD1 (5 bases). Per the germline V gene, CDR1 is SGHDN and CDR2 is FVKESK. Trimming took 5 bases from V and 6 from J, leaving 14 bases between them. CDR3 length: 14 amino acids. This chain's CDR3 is CASSGQGRFNEQFF. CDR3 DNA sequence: TGTGCCAGCAGCGGGCAGGGCCGATTCAATGAGCAGTTCTTC.

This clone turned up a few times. Written as DNA, the CDR3 is TGCAGCGTTGATACAGGGGGGCACACTGAAGCTTTCTTT. Amino acids: CSVDTGGHTEAFF. This chain links TRBV29-1 with TRBJ1-1, with 8 bases aligning to TRBD1. V shed 3 bases, J shed 3 bases, and the junction held 3 bases outside the gene matches. Germline V gene sequence: CDR1 SQVTM, CDR2 ANQGSEA. The CDR3 is 13 residues long.

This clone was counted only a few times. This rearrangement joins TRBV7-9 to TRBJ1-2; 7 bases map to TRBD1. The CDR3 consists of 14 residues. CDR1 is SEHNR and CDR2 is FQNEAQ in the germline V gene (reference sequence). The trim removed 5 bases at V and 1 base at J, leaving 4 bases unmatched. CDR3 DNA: TGTGCCAGCAGCCCGGGACAGAGTAACTATGGCTACACCTTC. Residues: CASSPGQSNYGYTF.

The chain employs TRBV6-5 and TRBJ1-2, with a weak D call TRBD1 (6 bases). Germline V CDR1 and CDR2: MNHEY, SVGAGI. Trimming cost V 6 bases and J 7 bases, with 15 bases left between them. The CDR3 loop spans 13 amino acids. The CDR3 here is CASRGGGERGYTF. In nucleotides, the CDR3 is TGTGCCAGCAGAGGAGGGGGGGAGCGTGGCTACACCTTC.

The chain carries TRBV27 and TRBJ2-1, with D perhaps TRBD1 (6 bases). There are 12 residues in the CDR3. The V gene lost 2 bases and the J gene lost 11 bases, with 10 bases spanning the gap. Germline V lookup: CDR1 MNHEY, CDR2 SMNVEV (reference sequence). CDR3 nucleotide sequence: TGTGCCAGCAGTTTACTCGGACAGAAGCAGTTCTTC. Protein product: CASSLLGQKQFF.

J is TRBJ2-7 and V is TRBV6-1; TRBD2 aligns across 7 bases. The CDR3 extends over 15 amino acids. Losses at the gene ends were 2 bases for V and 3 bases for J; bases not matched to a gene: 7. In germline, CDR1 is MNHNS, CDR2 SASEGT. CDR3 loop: CASSESGTGGYEQYF. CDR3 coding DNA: TGTGCCAGCAGTGAATCGGGGACGGGGGGCTACGAGCAGTACTTC.

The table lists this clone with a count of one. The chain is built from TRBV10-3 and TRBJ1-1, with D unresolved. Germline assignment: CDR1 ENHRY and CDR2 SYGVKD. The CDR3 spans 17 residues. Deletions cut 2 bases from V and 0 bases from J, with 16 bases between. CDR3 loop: CAISEASGFAMNTEAFF. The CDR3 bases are TGTGCCATCAGTGAGGCTTCCGGGTTCGCAATGAACACTGAAGCTTTCTTT.

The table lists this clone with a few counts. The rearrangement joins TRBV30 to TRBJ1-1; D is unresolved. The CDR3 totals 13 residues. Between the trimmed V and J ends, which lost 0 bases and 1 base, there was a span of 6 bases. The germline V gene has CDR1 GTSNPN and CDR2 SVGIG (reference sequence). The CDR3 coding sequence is TGTGCCTGGAGTGTCACAGCGAACACTGAAGCTTTCTTT. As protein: CAWSVTANTEAFF.

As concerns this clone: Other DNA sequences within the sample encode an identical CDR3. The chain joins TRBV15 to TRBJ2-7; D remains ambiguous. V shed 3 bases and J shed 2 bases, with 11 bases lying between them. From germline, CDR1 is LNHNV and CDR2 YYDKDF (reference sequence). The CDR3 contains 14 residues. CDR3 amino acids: CATSRVPGPYEQYF. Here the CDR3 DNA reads TGTGCCACCAGCAGGGTACCAGGCCCCTACGAGCAGTACTTC.

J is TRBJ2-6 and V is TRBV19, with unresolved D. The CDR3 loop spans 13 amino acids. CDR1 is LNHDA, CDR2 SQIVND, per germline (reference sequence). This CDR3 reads CVTDGAGANVLTF. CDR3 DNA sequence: TGTGTCACAGACGGCGCTGGGGCCAACGTCCTGACTTTC.

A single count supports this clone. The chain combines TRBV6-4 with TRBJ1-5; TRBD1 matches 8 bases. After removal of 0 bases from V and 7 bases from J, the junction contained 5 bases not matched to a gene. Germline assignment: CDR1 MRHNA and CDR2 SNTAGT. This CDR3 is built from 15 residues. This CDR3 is CASSDSTGEGQPQHF. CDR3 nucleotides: TGTGCCAGCAGTGACTCGACAGGGGAGGGGCAGCCCCAGCATTTT.

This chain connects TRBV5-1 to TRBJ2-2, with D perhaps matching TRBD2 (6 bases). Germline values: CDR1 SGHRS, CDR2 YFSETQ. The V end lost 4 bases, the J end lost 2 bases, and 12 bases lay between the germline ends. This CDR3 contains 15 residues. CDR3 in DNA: TGCGCCAGCAGCGGCGGGACGACCAACACCGGGGAGCTGTTTTTT. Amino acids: CASSGGTTNTGELFF.

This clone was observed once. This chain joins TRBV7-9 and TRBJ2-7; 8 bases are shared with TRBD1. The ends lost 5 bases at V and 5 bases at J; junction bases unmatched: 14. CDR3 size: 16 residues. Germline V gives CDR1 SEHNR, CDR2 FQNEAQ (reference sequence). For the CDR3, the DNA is TGTGCCAGCAGCCCCGTCTACCGGACAGGGTCTGACGAGCAGTACTTC. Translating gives CASSPVYRTGSDEQYF.

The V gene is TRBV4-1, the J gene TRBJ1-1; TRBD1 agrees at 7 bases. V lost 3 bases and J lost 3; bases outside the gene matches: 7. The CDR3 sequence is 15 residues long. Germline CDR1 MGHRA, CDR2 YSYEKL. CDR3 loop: CASSHLPQGDTEAFF. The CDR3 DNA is TGCGCCAGCAGCCACCTACCGCAGGGGGACACTGAAGCTTTCTTT.

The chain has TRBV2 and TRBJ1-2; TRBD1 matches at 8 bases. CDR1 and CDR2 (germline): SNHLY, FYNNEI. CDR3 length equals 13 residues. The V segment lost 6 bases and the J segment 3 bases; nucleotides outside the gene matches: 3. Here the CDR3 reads CASRGGQDYGYTF. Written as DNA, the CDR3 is TGTGCCAGCAGGGGGGGACAGGACTATGGCTACACCTTC. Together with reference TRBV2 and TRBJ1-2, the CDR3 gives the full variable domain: EPEVTQTPSHQVTQMGQEVILRCVPISNHLYFYWYRQILGQKVEFLVSFYNNEISEKSEIFDDQFSVERPDGSNFTLKIRSTKLEDSAMYFCASRGGQDYGYTFGSGTRLTVV.

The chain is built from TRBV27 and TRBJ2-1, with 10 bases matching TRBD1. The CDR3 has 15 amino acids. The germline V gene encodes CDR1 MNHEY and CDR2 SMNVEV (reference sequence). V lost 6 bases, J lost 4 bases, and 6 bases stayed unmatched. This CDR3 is CASSFKGQGYNEQFF. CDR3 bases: TGTGCCAGCAGCTTCAAGGGACAGGGGTACAATGAGCAGTTCTTC.

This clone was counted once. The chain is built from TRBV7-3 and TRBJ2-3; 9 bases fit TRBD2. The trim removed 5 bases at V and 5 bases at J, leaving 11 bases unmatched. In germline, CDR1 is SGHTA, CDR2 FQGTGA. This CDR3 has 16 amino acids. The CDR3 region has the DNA TGTGCCAGCAGCCCATTTGGCGGGGGGGTAGTAGATACGCAGTATTTT. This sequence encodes CASSPFGGGVVDTQYF.